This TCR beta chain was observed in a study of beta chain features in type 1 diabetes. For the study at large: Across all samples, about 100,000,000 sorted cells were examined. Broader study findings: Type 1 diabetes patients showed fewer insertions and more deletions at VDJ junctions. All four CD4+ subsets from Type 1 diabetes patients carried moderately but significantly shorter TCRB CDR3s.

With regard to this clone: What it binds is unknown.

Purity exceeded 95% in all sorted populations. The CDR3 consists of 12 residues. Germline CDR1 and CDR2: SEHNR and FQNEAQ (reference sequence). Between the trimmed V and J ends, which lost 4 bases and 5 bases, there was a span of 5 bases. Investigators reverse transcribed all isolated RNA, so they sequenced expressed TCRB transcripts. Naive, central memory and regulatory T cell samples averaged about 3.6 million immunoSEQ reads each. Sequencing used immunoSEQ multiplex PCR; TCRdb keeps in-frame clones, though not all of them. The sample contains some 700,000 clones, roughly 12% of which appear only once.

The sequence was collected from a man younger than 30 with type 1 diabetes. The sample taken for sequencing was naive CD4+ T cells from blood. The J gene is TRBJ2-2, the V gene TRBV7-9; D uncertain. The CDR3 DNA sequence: TGTGCCAGCAGCTCAAGGACCGGGGAGCTGTTTTTT. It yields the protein CASSSRTGELFF.